This TCR beta chain was sequenced during a study of blood T cell repertoires in COVID-19. Using immunoSEQ multiplex PCR, the repertoire was profiled, and TCRdb retains in-frame clones only, with some absent. The top ten clones hold 2.1% of a sample with a few hundred thousand clones, around 85% of them seen once. CDR3 length: 13 residues. Losses at the gene ends were 5 bases for V and 5 bases for J; bases not matched to a gene: 6. Per germline, CDR1 SGHAT and CDR2 FQDESV (reference sequence). The chain is built from TRBV11-1 and TRBJ2-7; TRBD1 aligns across 7 bases. The origin of this receptor is a woman younger than 45 who had recovered from COVID-19. Sequencing was done on a sample of peripheral blood. CDR3 protein: CASSRDRGHEQYF. CDR3 nucleotide sequence: TGTGCCAGCAGCCGGGACAGAGGCCACGAGCAGTACTTC.